The rows below give T cell receptor delta chains drawn from one sample of a study of Vδ1+ human thymocytes. TCRdb reprocessed the multiplex PCR reads through CATT. The table records about 58,000 delta-chain clones, about 16% of them present only once. Sequenced material: Vdelta1+ gamma-delta thymocytes from the thymus. All receptors derive from a girl under two years old who had congenital heart surgery. Both conserved end residues are part of each CDR3. The D gene is left open where the match is weak. The size of a clone is reported for some rows only, either as once, few or many, or as a class for expanded clones.

D gene: TRDD3
J gene: TRDJ1
V gene: TRDV1
clone size: few
CDR3 protein: CALGPPSLGTGGSLPDKLIF
CDR3 DNA: TGTGCTCTTGGACCACCTTCCCTCGGGACTGGGGGATCTCTCCCCGATAAACTCATCTTT

D gene: -
J gene: TRDJ1
V gene: TRDV1
clone size: -
CDR3 protein: CALGEPHPQLPPGGTRVEYTDKLIF
CDR3 DNA: TGTGCTCTTGGGGAACCACACCCACAACTTCCTCCGGGGGGTACCCGAGTCGAGTACACCGATAAACTCATCTTT

D gene: TRDD3
J gene: TRDJ1
V gene: TRDV1
clone size: few
CDR3 protein: CALGVYWGIRYTDKLIF
CDR3 DNA: TGTGCTCTTGGGGTTTACTGGGGGATACGTTACACCGATAAACTCATCTTT

D gene: -
J gene: TRDJ1
V gene: TRDV1
clone size: few
CDR3 protein: CALGGGVGGHDKLIF
CDR3 DNA: TGTGCTCTTGGGGGCGGTGTTGGGGGTCACGATAAACTCATCTTT

D gene: TRDD3
J gene: TRDJ1
V gene: TRDV1
clone size: -
CDR3 protein: CALGEKGRLRIRRSDKLIF
CDR3 DNA: TGTGCTCTTGGGGAAAAAGGGCGGCTAAGGATACGCCGCTCCGATAAACTCATCTTT

D gene: -
J gene: TRDJ1
V gene: TRDV1
clone size: -
CDR3 protein: CALGESLPITYYTDKLIF
CDR3 DNA: TGTGCTCTTGGGGAAAGCCTCCCGATAACCTATTACACCGATAAACTCATCTTT

D gene: -
J gene: TRDJ1
V gene: TRDV1
clone size: few
CDR3 protein: CALGESHLFLKSYTDKLIF
CDR3 DNA: TGTGCTCTTGGGGAATCCCATCTATTCCTAAAGAGTTACACCGATAAACTCATCTTT

D gene: TRDD3
J gene: TRDJ1
V gene: TRDV1
clone size: -
CDR3 protein: CALGELLYWGRTDKLIF
CDR3 DNA: TGTGCTCTTGGGGAACTATTGTACTGGGGGAGAACCGATAAACTCATCTTT

D gene: TRDD3
J gene: TRDJ1
V gene: TRDV1
clone size: few
CDR3 protein: CALGELRDGEAGGYAYTDKLIF
CDR3 DNA: TGTGCTCTTGGGGAACTCCGCGACGGTGAAGCTGGGGGATACGCTTACACCGATAAACTCATCTTT

D gene: TRDD2
J gene: TRDJ1
V gene: TRDV1
clone size: once
CDR3 protein: CALGECRVTFLGELDKLIF
CDR3 DNA: TGTGCTCTTGGGGAATGTAGGGTAACCTTCCTGGGTGAACTCGATAAACTCATCTTT

D gene: -
J gene: TRDJ1
V gene: TRDV1
clone size: -
CDR3 protein: CALGELKAPTYTDKLIF
CDR3 DNA: TGTGCTCTTGGGGAACTAAAGGCTCCTACGTACACCGATAAACTCATCTTT

D gene: TRDD3
J gene: TRDJ1
V gene: TRDV1
clone size: -
CDR3 protein: CALVEDSGDTYTPSDKLIF
CDR3 DNA: TGTGCTCTTGTGGAGGATTCAGGGGATACATATACACCTTCTGATAAACTCATCTTT

D gene: -
J gene: TRDJ1
V gene: TRDV1
clone size: -
CDR3 protein: CALGENPFLRTVGDTGQLYTDKLIF
CDR3 DNA: TGTGCTCTTGGGGAAAATCCCTTCCTACGTACGGTGGGGGATACCGGACAGCTGTACACCGATAAACTCATCTTT

D gene: TRDD3
J gene: TRDJ1
V gene: TRDV1
clone size: -
CDR3 protein: CALGELAVIFYGAWGKQYTDKLIF
CDR3 DNA: TGTGCTCTTGGGGAACTAGCAGTAATCTTCTACGGCGCCTGGGGGAAACAGTACACCGATAAACTCATCTTT

D gene: -
J gene: TRDJ1
V gene: TRDV1
clone size: -
CDR3 protein: CALGTPVFRRTAITGYTDKLIF
CDR3 DNA: TGTGCTCTTGGGACTCCTGTTTTCCGCCGTACTGCCATTACGGGGTACACCGATAAACTCATCTTT

D gene: -
J gene: TRDJ1
V gene: TRDV1
clone size: once
CDR3 protein: CALGDFPYYGRPPHTDKLIF
CDR3 DNA: TGTGCTCTTGGGGACTTCCCCTACTATGGCCGTCCCCCGCACACCGATAAACTCATCTTT

D gene: -
J gene: TRDJ2
V gene: TRDV1
clone size: -
CDR3 protein: CALGEVSGAYPTAQLFF
CDR3 DNA: TGTGCTCTTGGGGAAGTTTCGGGGGCCTACCCGACAGCACAACTCTTCTTT

D gene: TRDD3
J gene: TRDJ1
V gene: TRDV1
clone size: -
CDR3 protein: CALGEPRLLRAGGYADHTDKLIF
CDR3 DNA: TGTGCTCTTGGGGAACCACGACTACTTCGCGCTGGGGGATACGCGGATCACACCGATAAACTCATCTTT

D gene: TRDD3
J gene: TRDJ1
V gene: TRDV2
clone size: few
CDR3 protein: CACDTGTGGYGADKLIF
CDR3 DNA: TGTGCCTGTGACACCGGAACTGGGGGATACGGTGCCGATAAACTCATCTTT

D gene: -
J gene: TRDJ1
V gene: TRDV1
clone size: -
CDR3 protein: CALGKPFGLPGAAYTDKLIF
CDR3 DNA: TGTGCTCTTGGGAAGCCCTTTGGGCTCCCGGGGGCCGCGTACACCGATAAACTCATCTTT

D gene: -
J gene: TRDJ1
V gene: TRDV1
clone size: -
CDR3 protein: CALGGVESRVTTDKLIF
CDR3 DNA: TGTGCTCTTGGGGGAGTTGAATCTCGGGTAACCACCGATAAACTCATCTTT

D gene: TRDD3
J gene: TRDJ1
V gene: TRDV2
clone size: many
CDR3 protein: CACEDWGIRRTDKLIF
CDR3 DNA: TGTGCCTGTGAAGACTGGGGGATACGCCGAACCGATAAACTCATCTTT

D gene: TRDD2
J gene: TRDJ1
V gene: TRDV1
clone size: once
CDR3 protein: CALGRAFLNILATGLPADKLIF
CDR3 DNA: TGTGCTCTTGGGAGAGCCTTCCTAAACATTCTTGCTACTGGACTACCCGCCGATAAACTCATCTTT

D gene: -
J gene: TRDJ1
V gene: TRDV1
clone size: -
CDR3 protein: CALGDDPMKWYTDKLIF
CDR3 DNA: TGTGCTCTTGGGGACGACCCGATGAAGTGGTACACCGATAAACTCATCTTT

D gene: -
J gene: TRDJ1
V gene: TRDV1
clone size: -
CDR3 protein: CALGEWLGILQPQEYTDKLIF
CDR3 DNA: TGTGCTCTTGGGGAATGGCTCGGGATCCTACAGCCGCAGGAATACACCGATAAACTCATCTTT

D gene: TRDD3
J gene: TRDJ1
V gene: TRDV1
clone size: few
CDR3 protein: CALGELLTARPAPNFTLGDTVPTDKLIF
CDR3 DNA: TGTGCTCTTGGGGAACTGCTTACAGCCAGACCTGCTCCCAACTTTACACTGGGGGATACCGTCCCAACCGATAAACTCATCTTT

D gene: -
J gene: TRDJ1
V gene: TRDV1
clone size: few
CDR3 protein: CALGGATIISGGKLIF
CDR3 DNA: TGTGCTCTTGGGGGCGCTACTATAATCTCAGGGGGTAAACTCATCTTT

D gene: -
J gene: TRDJ1
V gene: TRDV1
clone size: few
CDR3 protein: CALGEPPSYLTYTDKLIF
CDR3 DNA: TGTGCTCTTGGGGAACCCCCTTCTTACCTTACTTACACCGATAAACTCATCTTT

D gene: TRDD2
J gene: TRDJ1
V gene: TRDV1
clone size: -
CDR3 protein: CALGELDFPTMDCPQEGCTDKLIF
CDR3 DNA: TGTGCTCTTGGGGAACTTGACTTTCCTACAATGGACTGTCCTCAAGAAGGTTGCACCGATAAACTCATCTTT

D gene: -
J gene: TRDJ1
V gene: TRDV1
clone size: few
CDR3 protein: CALGPTGPFLVLGVNKLIF
CDR3 DNA: TGTGCTCTTGGGCCCACCGGACCCTTCCTCGTACTGGGGGTTAATAAACTCATCTTT

D gene: -
J gene: TRDJ1
V gene: TRDV1
clone size: -
CDR3 protein: CALGELLVLPVSGDPTDKLIF
CDR3 DNA: TGTGCTCTTGGGGAATTGTTGGTCCTACCCGTCTCTGGGGACCCCACCGATAAACTCATCTTT

D gene: -
J gene: TRDJ1
V gene: TRDV1
clone size: once
CDR3 protein: CALGGDSYPYKLIF
CDR3 DNA: TGTGCTCTTGGGGGGGATTCCTATCCCTATAAACTCATCTTT

D gene: TRDD3
J gene: TRDJ1
V gene: TRDV2
clone size: few
CDR3 protein: CACDTGDRCSTGGYRGDKLIF
CDR3 DNA: TGTGCCTGTGACACGGGAGACCGTTGCAGTACTGGGGGATACCGGGGCGATAAACTCATCTTT

D gene: TRDD3
J gene: TRDJ1
V gene: TRDV1
clone size: -
CDR3 protein: CALGAETFRVLGDFTDKLIF
CDR3 DNA: TGTGCTCTTGGGGCAGAGACCTTCCGTGTACTGGGGGATTTCACCGATAAACTCATCTTT

D gene: -
J gene: TRDJ1
V gene: TRDV1
clone size: -
CDR3 protein: CALDWYTDKLIF
CDR3 DNA: TGTGCTCTTGATTGGTACACCGATAAACTCATCTTT

D gene: -
J gene: TRDJ1
V gene: TRDV1
clone size: -
CDR3 protein: CALGEPIPPQMGAHGPFYKLIF
CDR3 DNA: TGTGCTCTTGGGGAACCGATTCCCCCACAGATGGGAGCCCATGGGCCCTTTTATAAACTCATCTTT

D gene: TRDD3
J gene: TRDJ1
V gene: TRDV1
clone size: -
CDR3 protein: CALGEPAGAGGYNKLIF
CDR3 DNA: TGTGCTCTTGGGGAACCCGCTGGGGCTGGGGGATACAATAAACTCATCTTT

D gene: TRDD3
J gene: TRDJ1
V gene: TRDV1
clone size: -
CDR3 protein: CALGEESWGIVSRSADKLIF
CDR3 DNA: TGTGCTCTTGGGGAAGAATCCTGGGGGATAGTTTCCCGGTCCGCCGATAAACTCATCTTT

D gene: -
J gene: TRDJ1
V gene: TRDV1
clone size: few
CDR3 protein: CALGELRHRTDKLIF
CDR3 DNA: TGTGCTCTTGGGGAACTTCGGCATCGCACCGATAAACTCATCTTT

D gene: TRDD3
J gene: TRDJ1
V gene: TRDV1
clone size: -
CDR3 protein: CALGVRGYWGIRPYTDKLIF
CDR3 DNA: TGTGCTCTTGGGGTGAGGGGATACTGGGGGATACGACCATACACCGATAAACTCATCTTT

D gene: TRDD3
J gene: TRDJ1
V gene: TRDV1
clone size: -
CDR3 protein: CALGSCTPWGIKGTWYTDKLIF
CDR3 DNA: TGTGCTCTTGGGTCCTGCACCCCCTGGGGGATTAAGGGGACCTGGTACACCGATAAACTCATCTTT

D gene: TRDD3
J gene: TRDJ1
V gene: TRDV1
clone size: -
CDR3 protein: CALGEGPHFLPIPTGGYSHDKLIF
CDR3 DNA: TGTGCTCTTGGGGAAGGACCCCATTTCCTACCCATACCTACTGGGGGATACTCGCACGATAAACTCATCTTT